A selection of T cell receptor beta chains follows, all from one sample in a study of blood T cell repertoires in COVID-19. Profiling relied on immunoSEQ multiplex PCR, and the TCRdb table lists in-frame clones only, not all of them. This sample has some 260,000 clones, with around nine tenths found just once. Sequenced sample: peripheral blood. The receptor set was obtained from a woman between 35 and 50 years old who had recovered from COVID-19. CDR3s include the opening cysteine and the closing phenylalanine or tryptophan. The order of the fields is D gene, V gene, clone size, J gene, CDR3 protein, CDR3 DNA. A D gene is named only where the DNA matches it firmly. Some rows have no size entry. The others give once, few or many, or a class for an expanded clone.

TRBD1,TRBV6-6,.,TRBJ2-5,CASTRSPTGPRETQYF,TGTGCCAGCACCAGGAGCCCGACAGGGCCCCGGGAGACCCAGTACTTC
.,TRBV12-3/TRBV12-4,.,TRBJ2-1,CASSHEANEQFF,TGTGCCAGCAGCCACGAGGCCAATGAGCAGTTCTTC
TRBD2,TRBV4-2,once,TRBJ2-7,CASSQVSGSSYEQYF,TGTGCCAGCAGCCAAGTCAGCGGGAGCTCCTACGAGCAGTACTTC
TRBD2,TRBV6-5,.,TRBJ2-3,CASSFSGRAGDTQYF,TGTGCCAGCAGTTTCAGCGGGAGGGCCGGAGATACGCAGTATTTT
TRBD2,TRBV7-9,.,TRBJ2-1,CASSRPEGLANNNEQFF,TGTGCCAGCAGCCGACCCGAGGGACTAGCGAATAACAATGAGCAGTTCTTC
.,TRBV10-3,.,TRBJ2-7,CAISETGGSSYEQYF,TGTGCCATCAGTGAGACTGGGGGGAGCTCCTACGAGCAGTACTTC
.,TRBV4-2,.,TRBJ2-7,CASSQHQRGEQYF,TGTGCCAGCAGCCAACATCAGCGCGGCGAGCAGTACTTC
.,TRBV27,once,TRBJ2-7,CASSSQGESEQYF,TGTGCCAGCAGTTCACAGGGAGAGTCCGAGCAGTACTTC
.,TRBV6-2/TRBV6-3,.,TRBJ2-3,CASSYSESTDTQYF,TGTGCCAGCAGTTACTCTGAGAGTACAGATACGCAGTATTTT
.,TRBV11-3,.,TRBJ2-1,CASSTDGGNEQFF,TGTGCCAGCAGTACCGACGGAGGAAATGAGCAGTTCTTC
.,TRBV7-2,.,TRBJ2-2,CASSLKGEQGVAGELFF,TGTGCCAGCAGCTTAAAGGGAGAACAGGGAGTCGCCGGGGAGCTGTTTTTT
TRBD1,TRBV18,.,TRBJ1-2,CASSPPGSGTVVPF,TGTGCCAGCTCACCACCGGGATCAGGGACAGTAGTTCCCTTC
TRBD2,TRBV10-1,.,TRBJ2-1,CASSGTSGGASPKFF,TGCGCCAGCAGTGGGACTAGCGGGGGGGCCAGCCCAAAGTTCTTC
.,TRBV11-2,.,TRBJ1-4,CASSSRTNEKLFF,TGTGCCAGCAGCTCCAGAACTAATGAAAAACTGTTTTTT
.,TRBV3-1/TRBV3-2,.,TRBJ2-1,CASSQTGSPLINEQFF,TGTGCCAGCAGCCAGACGGGGTCCCCCCTCATCAATGAGCAGTTCTTC
.,TRBV5-6,.,TRBJ2-6,CASSSLGANVLTF,TGTGCCAGCAGCTCGCTAGGGGCCAACGTCCTGACTTTC
.,TRBV12-3/TRBV12-4,.,TRBJ2-2,CASSLSAGELFF,TGTGCCAGCAGTTTATCTGCCGGGGAGCTGTTTTTT
.,TRBV19,.,TRBJ2-3,CASSTGEKVTDTQYF,TGTGCCAGTAGTACCGGGGAGAAGGTCACAGATACGCAGTATTTT
.,TRBV11-2,.,TRBJ2-7,CASSPWDISYEQYF,TGTGCCAGCAGCCCATGGGACATTTCCTACGAGCAGTACTTC
.,TRBV7-2,once,TRBJ1-5,CASSLGTQQPQHF,TGTGCCAGCAGCTTAGGAACACAGCAGCCCCAGCATTTT
TRBD2,TRBV7-2,once,TRBJ2-2,CASSLAREGRNLNTGELFF,TGTGCCAGCAGCTTAGCACGGGAGGGCCGCAATCTGAACACCGGGGAGCTGTTTTTT
.,TRBV28,.,TRBJ1-4,CASSPTGFATNEKLFF,TGTGCCAGCAGTCCAACGGGGTTTGCAACTAATGAAAAACTGTTTTTT
TRBD1,TRBV11-2,.,TRBJ2-3,CASSFRGTGGSLTDTQYF,TGTGCCAGCAGCTTCAGGGGGACAGGGGGATCCCTCACAGATACGCAGTATTTT